The 22 T cell receptor delta chains below were found in one sample sequenced in a study of Vδ1+ human thymocytes. Study-wide points: Highly polyclonal TRG and TRD repertoires with Gaussian CDR3 length distributions appeared in thymus.

These receptors' targets are unknown. RNA was extracted from the cells and then reverse transcribed. Multiplex PCR used pooled V-gene forward primers and a constant-region reverse primer to amplify CDR3s. TCRdb fed the multiplex PCR reads into CATT to redo clone calling. Of over 65,000 delta-chain clones detected, more than 30% appear once; the ten largest clones hold 0.2% to 0.3%. The specimen was Vdelta1+ gamma-delta thymocytes from the thymus. Stated subset: FACS-sorted CD3+ TCRalphabeta- TCRVdelta1+ TCRVdelta2- thymocytes. These receptors were obtained from a boy under two years old who had congenital heart surgery.

The V call is TRDV1, the J call TRDJ1, with a possible D match to TRDD2 (5 bases). CDR3 length: 17 amino acids. V lost 1 base, J lost 1 base, and 16 bases lay in between. Germline V gives CDR1 TSWWSYY, CDR2 QGS. The CDR3 DNA follows: TGTGCTCTTGGGGAACGTCGGACCTTCTCTAGCACCGATAAACTCATCTTT. It yields the protein CALGERRTFSSTDKLIF.

In its sample, this clone was seen many times. The chain is built from TRDV2 and TRDJ1; 12 nucleotides match TRDD3. V was pared by 1 base and J by 3 bases, with 5 bases of the junction left unmatched. Germline values: CDR1 GEAIGNYY, CDR2 EKD. The CDR3 has 16 residues. The CDR3 sequence is CACDTYWGILADKLIF. The CDR3 DNA follows: TGTGCCTGTGACACGTACTGGGGGATACTTGCCGATAAACTCATCTTT.

This clone was picked up a small number of times. The chain combines TRDV1 with TRDJ1, with a tentative D call TRDD3 (5 bases). CDR1 and CDR2 (germline): TSWWSYY, QGS. The CDR3 sequence is 12 residues long. Between the trimmed V and J ends, which lost 0 bases and 9 bases, there was a span of 8 bases. The CDR3: CALGELGGQLIF. CDR3 nucleotides: TGTGCTCTTGGGGAACTGGGGGGCCAACTCATCTTT.

About this clone itself: Other DNA sequences in the sample encode the same CDR3. The gene calls are TRDV1 and TRDJ1; weak D call: TRDD3 (5 bases). This CDR3 comprises 20 residues. CDR1 is TSWWSYY, CDR2 QGS, per germline. V was clipped by 0 bases and J by 3 bases, with 26 bases between them. The CDR3 sequence is CALGELSSPFRILGADKLIF. In nucleotides, the CDR3 is TGTGCTCTTGGGGAACTATCATCTCCTTTCCGGATATTAGGAGCCGATAAACTCATCTTT.

The chain joins TRDV1 to TRDJ1, with D possibly being TRDD2 or TRDD3 (9 bases each). This CDR3 has 27 residues. The germline gives CDR1 TSWWSYY, CDR2 QGS. V was clipped by 1 base and J by 4 bases, with 49 bases between them. CDR3 in amino acids: CALGEPPAFLRSRTGGHFVLEVDKLIF. The CDR3 DNA sequence: TGTGCTCTTGGGGAACCGCCCGCCTTCCTACGAAGCCGTACTGGGGGACACTTCGTGTTGGAGGTCGATAAACTCATCTTT.

J is TRDJ1 and V is TRDV1; 12 bases are a match to TRDD3. Germline CDR1 TSWWSYY, CDR2 QGS. The CDR3 has 22 residues. The V and J ends lost 1 base and 3 bases, in that order; junction bases with no gene match: 21. CDR3 nucleotides: TGTGCTCTTGGGGAACATAACCCTTCCTGCCAAATACTGGGGGATACCCCCGATAAACTCATCTTT. Its translation: CALGEHNPSCQILGDTPDKLIF.

A remark on this clone: This sample also contains other DNA sequences that code for the same CDR3. The chain combines TRDV1 with TRDJ1, with 11 bases lining up with TRDD3. After removal of 3 bases from V and 0 bases from J, the junction contained 21 bases not matched to a gene. The CDR3 runs to 22 residues. Germline V gene sequence: CDR1 TSWWSYY, CDR2 QGS. The CDR3 bases are TGTGCTCTTGGGGACCCGCCCGGGTCCCCTGGGGGATACTCCTACTACACCGATAAACTCATCTTT. Residues: CALGDPPGSPGGYSYYTDKLIF.

This clone has more than one count but fewer than ten. This chain links TRDV1 with TRDJ1, with D possibly matching TRDD3 (6 bases). The CDR3 is 17 amino acids. Trimming cost V 4 bases and J 0 bases, with 18 bases left between them. Germline CDR1 TSWWSYY, CDR2 QGS. CDR3 sequence: CALGVRASLGYTDKLIF. DNA for the CDR3: TGTGCTCTTGGGGTTAGGGCATCCCTGGGGTACACCGATAAACTCATCTTT.

This clone was picked up a small number of times. V and J are TRDV1 and TRDJ1, with D possibly being TRDD2 or TRDD3 (7 bases each). Germline CDR1 TSWWSYY, CDR2 QGS. This CDR3 contains 23 residues. Trimming removed 2 bases at V and 0 bases at J, with 34 bases between. CDR3 residues: CALGEGRPSSSYWGSEYTDKLIF. The CDR3 DNA reads as TGTGCTCTTGGGGAAGGGCGGCCTTCCTCCTCATACTGGGGATCCGAGTACACCGATAAACTCATCTTT.

V usage is TRDV2 and J usage is TRDJ1; D gene ambiguous. Germline CDR1 reads GEAIGNYY; CDR2 reads EKD. Deletions cut 1 base from V and 4 bases from J, with 9 bases between. The length of the CDR3 is 13 residues. DNA of the CDR3: TGTGCCTGTGACACGGGGTATGGCGATAAACTCATCTTT. Translation: CACDTGYGDKLIF.

This chain uses TRDV1 with TRDJ1; D call uncertain. The V end was cut by 3 bases, the J end by 4 bases, with 15 bases between. This CDR3 is built from 15 residues. Looked up from germline, CDR1 is TSWWSYY and CDR2 is QGS. CDR3 in DNA: TGTGCTCTTGGGGAGACAATACCGAGGCACGATAAACTCATCTTT. This sequence encodes CALGETIPRHDKLIF.

The V call is TRDV1, the J call TRDJ1; the match to TRDD3 covers 10 bases. J lost 0 bases, V lost 7 bases, and 14 bases had no gene match. The CDR3 length is 18 residues. Germline V gene sequence: CDR1 TSWWSYY, CDR2 QGS. CDR3 protein: CALVYPIWGIRYTDKLIF. The CDR3 DNA reads TGTGCTCTTGTATATCCCATCTGGGGGATAAGGTACACCGATAAACTCATCTTT.

V is TRDV1 and J is TRDJ1; TRDD3 matches at 9 bases. Trimming removed 1 base from V and 0 bases from J; junction bases left unmatched: 9. This CDR3 spans 18 amino acids. Germline assignment: CDR1 TSWWSYY and CDR2 QGS. The CDR3, as DNA: TGTGCTCTTGGGGAACGGGCTACTGGGGGACTTAACACCGATAAACTCATCTTT. Protein: CALGERATGGLNTDKLIF.

The chain uses TRDV1 and TRDJ1; 10 nucleotides agree with TRDD3. J was trimmed by 3 bases and V by 0 bases; bases with no gene match: 25. The CDR3 contains 23 residues. In germline, CDR1 is TSWWSYY, CDR2 QGS. The CDR3 sequence: CALGELDRILLSCGGYYADKLIF. In DNA, the CDR3 is TGTGCTCTTGGGGAACTAGACCGAATCCTACTCTCTTGTGGGGGATACTACGCCGATAAACTCATCTTT.

This clone turned up a few times. This sequence joins TRDV1 and TRDJ1; 13 bases fit TRDD3. CDR1 and CDR2 (germline): TSWWSYY, QGS. The CDR3 is 20 residues long. After removal of 2 bases from V and 2 bases from J, the junction contained 14 bases not matched to a gene. CDR3 loop: CALGENALYWGIRETDKLIF. CDR3 coding DNA: TGTGCTCTTGGGGAAAATGCCCTTTACTGGGGGATACGCGAAACCGATAAACTCATCTTT.

This clone has just one count. The rearrangement links TRDV1 to TRDJ1; no reliable D call. Germline CDR1 and CDR2: TSWWSYY and QGS. The V and J ends lost 0 bases and 0 bases respectively, with 11 bases between them. The CDR3 is 16 residues long. CDR3 bases: TGTGCTCTTGGGGAACTTCAACGATGCCACACCGATAAACTCATCTTT. Protein: CALGELQRCHTDKLIF.

This clone turned up a few times. The chain uses TRDV1 and TRDJ1; the match to TRDD3 covers 8 bases. This CDR3 has 20 residues. Germline CDR1 and CDR2: TSWWSYY and QGS. The V gene end was trimmed by 0 bases and the J gene end by 5 bases; junction bases not matched to a gene: 20. CDR3 in amino acids: CALGELGKCLPGDTSDKLIF. The CDR3 bases are TGTGCTCTTGGGGAACTGGGGAAGTGCCTACCCGGGGATACATCAGATAAACTCATCTTT.

The chain combines TRDV1 with TRDJ1; 7 bases are shared with TRDD3. CDR3 length: 22 amino acids. The germline V gene has CDR1 TSWWSYY and CDR2 QGS. Trimming at V came to 3 bases and at J to 1 base, leaving 26 bases not matched to a gene. CDR3 sequence: CALGDEWSYRGGCLWGTDKLIF. DNA of the CDR3: TGTGCTCTTGGGGACGAGTGGTCCTATCGAGGGGGATGCTTATGGGGCACCGATAAACTCATCTTT.

This chain connects TRDV1 to TRDJ1; TRDD3 matches at 8 bases. J lost 6 bases, V lost 4 bases, and 19 bases had no gene match. Germline V gene sequence: CDR1 TSWWSYY, CDR2 QGS. CDR3 length: 18 amino acids. The CDR3 coding sequence is TGTGCTCTTGGGGGGTTCCTCGACCCCTACTGGGGGCCTCATAAACTCATCTTT. This translates into CALGGFLDPYWGPHKLIF.

This clone has a handful of counts. V and J are TRDV2 and TRDJ2, with TRDD3 identical over 9 bases. The CDR3 has 17 amino acids. The germline CDR1 and CDR2 sequences are GEAIGNYY and EKD. V was pared by 1 base and J by 3 bases, with 8 bases of the junction left unmatched. CDR3 sequence reads: CACDTGTGGLLTAQLFF. CDR3 coding DNA: TGTGCCTGTGACACAGGTACTGGGGGACTCCTGACAGCACAACTCTTCTTT.

This clone occurred a few times. This chain connects TRDV1 to TRDJ1; 8 nucleotides align to TRDD3. This CDR3 has 23 amino acids. J lost 0 bases, V lost 3 bases, and 27 bases had no gene match. Germline CDR1 reads TSWWSYY; CDR2 reads QGS. CDR3 nucleotide sequence: TGTGCTCTTGGGGAGCTAGCACCCTCTTTGCTGGGGGAACCTACTCTGTACACCGATAAACTCATCTTT. This gives the protein CALGELAPSLLGEPTLYTDKLIF.

Ten or more counts support this clone. Within the sample, other DNA sequences also encode this same CDR3. The J gene is TRDJ1, the V gene TRDV2, with 8 positions matching TRDD3. J lost 0 bases, V lost 6 bases, and 11 bases had no gene match. This CDR3 is 16 amino acids long. Germline V gives CDR1 GEAIGNYY, CDR2 EKD. This CDR3 reads CACLCTGGCYTDKLIF. For the CDR3, the DNA is TGTGCCTGTCTATGTACTGGGGGTTGCTACACCGATAAACTCATCTTT.